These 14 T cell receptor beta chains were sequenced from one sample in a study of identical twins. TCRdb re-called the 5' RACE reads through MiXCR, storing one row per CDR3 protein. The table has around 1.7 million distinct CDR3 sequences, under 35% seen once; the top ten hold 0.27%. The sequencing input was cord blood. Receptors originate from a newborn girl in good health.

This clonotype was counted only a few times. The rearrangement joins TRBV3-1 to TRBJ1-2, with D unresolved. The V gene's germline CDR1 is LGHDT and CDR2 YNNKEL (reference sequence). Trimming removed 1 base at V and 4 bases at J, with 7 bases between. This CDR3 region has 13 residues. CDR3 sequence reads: CASSQVTSYGYTF. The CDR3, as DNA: TGTGCCAGCAGCCAAGTTACAAGCTATGGCTACACCTTC.

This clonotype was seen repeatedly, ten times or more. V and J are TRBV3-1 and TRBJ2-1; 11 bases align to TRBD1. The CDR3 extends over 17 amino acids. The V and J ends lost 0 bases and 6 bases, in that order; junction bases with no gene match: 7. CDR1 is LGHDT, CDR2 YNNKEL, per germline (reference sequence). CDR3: CASSQDIGQGAGNEQFF. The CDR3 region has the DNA TGTGCCAGCAGCCAAGATATAGGACAGGGGGCTGGCAATGAGCAGTTCTTC.

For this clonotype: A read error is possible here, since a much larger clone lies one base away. In DNA form, the CDR3 reads TGCAGCGTTGAGGGTGCAGCAAAAATTTCCTACAATGAGCAGTTCTTC. Translation gives CSVEGAAKISYNEQFF. The chain joins TRBV29-1 to TRBJ2-1, with unresolved D. The V and J ends lost 3 bases and 1 base respectively, with 16 bases between them. The CDR3 contains 16 residues. Per the germline V gene, CDR1 is SQVTM and CDR2 is ANQGSEA.

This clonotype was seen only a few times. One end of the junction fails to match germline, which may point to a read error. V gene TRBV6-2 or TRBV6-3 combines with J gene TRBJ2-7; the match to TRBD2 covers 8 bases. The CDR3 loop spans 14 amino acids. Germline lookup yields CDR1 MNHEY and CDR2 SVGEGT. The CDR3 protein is CASRRSGSSHEQYF. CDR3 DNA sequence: TGTGCCAGCAGAAGGAGCGGGAGCTCCCACGAGCAGTACTTC.

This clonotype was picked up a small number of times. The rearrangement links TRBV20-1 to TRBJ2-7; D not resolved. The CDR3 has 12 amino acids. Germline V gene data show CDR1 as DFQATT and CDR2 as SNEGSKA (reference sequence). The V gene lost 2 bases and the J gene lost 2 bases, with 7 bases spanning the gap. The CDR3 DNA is TGCAGTGCTAGATACAGACCCTACGAGCAGTACTTC. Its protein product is CSARYRPYEQYF.

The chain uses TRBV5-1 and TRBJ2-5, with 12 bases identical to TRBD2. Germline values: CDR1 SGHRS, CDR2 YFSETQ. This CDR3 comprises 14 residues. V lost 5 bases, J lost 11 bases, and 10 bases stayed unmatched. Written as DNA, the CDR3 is TGCGCCAGCAGTATTGGACTAGCGGGGAATGAGCAGTACTTC. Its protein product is CASSIGLAGNEQYF. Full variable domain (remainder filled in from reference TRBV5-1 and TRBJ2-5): KAGVTQTPRYLIKTRGQQVTLSCSPISGHRSVSWYQQTPGQGLQFLFEYFSETQRNKGNFPGRFSGRQFSNSRSEMNVSTLELGDSALYLCASSIGLAGNEQYFGPGTRLLVL.

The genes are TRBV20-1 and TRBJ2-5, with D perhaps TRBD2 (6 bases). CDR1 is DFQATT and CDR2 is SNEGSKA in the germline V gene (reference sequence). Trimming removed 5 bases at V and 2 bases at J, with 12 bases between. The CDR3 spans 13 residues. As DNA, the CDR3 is TGCAGTGCTGGGCGGGACTTACAAGAGACCCAGTACTTC. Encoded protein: CSAGRDLQETQYF.

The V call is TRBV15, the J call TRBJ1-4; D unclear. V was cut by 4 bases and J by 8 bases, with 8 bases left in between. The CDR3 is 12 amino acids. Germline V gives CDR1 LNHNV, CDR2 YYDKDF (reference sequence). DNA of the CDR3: TGTGCCACCAGCAACGCGGAGGAAAAACTGTTTTTT. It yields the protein CATSNAEEKLFF.

The CDR3 here is CSARDLGGYYEQYF. DNA for the CDR3: TGCAGTGCTAGAGATCTAGGCGGATACTACGAGCAGTACTTC. The rearrangement links TRBV20-1 to TRBJ2-7; D is uncertain. V lost 0 bases and J 3 bases, leaving 12 bases between the germline ends. This CDR3 has 14 residues. Germline CDR1 is DFQATT and CDR2 is SNEGSKA (reference sequence).

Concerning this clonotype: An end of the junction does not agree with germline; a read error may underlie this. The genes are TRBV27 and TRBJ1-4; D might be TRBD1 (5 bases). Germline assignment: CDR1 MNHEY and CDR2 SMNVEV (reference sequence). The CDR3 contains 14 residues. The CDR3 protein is CASSSRDGNEELFF. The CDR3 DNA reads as TGTGCCAGCAGTTCCCGGGACGGTAATGAAGAACTGTTTTTT.

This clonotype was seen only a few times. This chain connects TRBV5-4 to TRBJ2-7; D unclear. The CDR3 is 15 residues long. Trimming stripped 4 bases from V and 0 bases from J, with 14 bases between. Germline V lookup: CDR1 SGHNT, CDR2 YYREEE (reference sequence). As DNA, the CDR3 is TGTGCCAGCAGCGAGAGACTCATCAACTCCTACGAGCAGTACTTC. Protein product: CASSERLINSYEQYF.

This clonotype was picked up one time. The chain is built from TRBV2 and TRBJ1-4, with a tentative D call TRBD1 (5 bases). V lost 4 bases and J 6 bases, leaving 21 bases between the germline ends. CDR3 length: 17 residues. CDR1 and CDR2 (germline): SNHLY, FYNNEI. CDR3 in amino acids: CASSVDDRLGEDEKLFF. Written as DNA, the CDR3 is TGTGCCAGCAGTGTGGATGACAGACTGGGTGAAGATGAAAAACTGTTTTTT.

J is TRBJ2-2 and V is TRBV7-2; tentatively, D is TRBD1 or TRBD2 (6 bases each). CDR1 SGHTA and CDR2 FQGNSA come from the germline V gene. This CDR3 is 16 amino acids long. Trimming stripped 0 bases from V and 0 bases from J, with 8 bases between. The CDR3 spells CASSLAEGANTGELFF. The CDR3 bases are TGTGCCAGCAGCTTAGCGGAGGGGGCGAACACCGGGGAGCTGTTTTTT.

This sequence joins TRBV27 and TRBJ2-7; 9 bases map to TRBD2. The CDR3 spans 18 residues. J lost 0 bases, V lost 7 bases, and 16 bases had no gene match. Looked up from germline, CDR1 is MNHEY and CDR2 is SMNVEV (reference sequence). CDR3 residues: CASTPVGLAGFFSYEQYF. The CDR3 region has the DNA TGTGCCAGCACCCCGGTGGGGCTAGCGGGATTTTTCTCCTACGAGCAGTACTTC.